The TCR beta chain described here comes from a study of cytomegalovirus exposure and HLA in healthy donors. Broader study findings: Later work associated approximately 17,000 TCR beta sequences with HLA alleles at 0.05 false discovery rate. Later on, an analysis showed TCR association rates differing by HLA locus, with DRB1 the most and HLA-C the fewest. The presence/absence work took it that sequencing depth was about the same across donors. Later analysis indicated greater clonal expansion among HLA-associated TCR beta chains than among equally common other chains.

Vbeta (60) and Jbeta (13) primers were used in the PCR. Assay used: immunoSEQ multiplex PCR; TCRdb lists only in-frame clones, some missing. The table has 120,000 to 150,000 clones, about 74% seen once; the top ten hold roughly 4.9%. Notes on this clone: Its antigen is undetermined.

The V segment lost 2 bases and the J segment 3 bases; nucleotides outside the gene matches: 12. The length of the CDR3 is 19 residues. Germline CDR1 is MDHEN and CDR2 is SYDVKM. The chain employs TRBV28 and TRBJ2-3, with TRBD2 matching 12 bases. The receptor's source is a woman aged 50 to 60 in good health and CMV-seronegative. The sample consisted of PBMCs. The CDR3 DNA sequence: TGTGCCAGCAGTTTAGGTGTTTGGCTAGCGGGGGGGGCGACAGATACGCAGTATTTT. Its protein product is CASSLGVWLAGGATDTQYF.